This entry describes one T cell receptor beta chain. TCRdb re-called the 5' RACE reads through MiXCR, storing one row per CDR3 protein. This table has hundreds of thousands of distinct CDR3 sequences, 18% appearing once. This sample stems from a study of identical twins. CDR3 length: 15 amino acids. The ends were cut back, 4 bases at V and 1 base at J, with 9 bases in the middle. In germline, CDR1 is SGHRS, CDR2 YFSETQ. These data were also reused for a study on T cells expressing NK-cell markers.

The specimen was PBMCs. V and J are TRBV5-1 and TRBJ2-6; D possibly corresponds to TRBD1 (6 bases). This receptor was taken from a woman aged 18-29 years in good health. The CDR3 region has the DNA TGCGCCAGCAGCCCCGGACAGTCTGGGGCCAACGTCCTGACTTTC. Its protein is CASSPGQSGANVLTF.